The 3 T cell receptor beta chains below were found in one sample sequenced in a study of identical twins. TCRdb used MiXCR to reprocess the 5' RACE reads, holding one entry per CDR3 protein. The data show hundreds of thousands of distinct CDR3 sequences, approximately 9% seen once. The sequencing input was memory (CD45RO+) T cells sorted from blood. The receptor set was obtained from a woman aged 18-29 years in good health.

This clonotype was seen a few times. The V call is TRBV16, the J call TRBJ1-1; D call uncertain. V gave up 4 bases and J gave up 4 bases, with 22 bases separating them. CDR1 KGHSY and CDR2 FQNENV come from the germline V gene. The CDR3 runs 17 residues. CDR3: CASSPDILTRGSTEAFF. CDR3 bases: TGTGCCAGCAGCCCCGACATTCTGACTCGGGGTAGCACTGAAGCTTTCTTT.

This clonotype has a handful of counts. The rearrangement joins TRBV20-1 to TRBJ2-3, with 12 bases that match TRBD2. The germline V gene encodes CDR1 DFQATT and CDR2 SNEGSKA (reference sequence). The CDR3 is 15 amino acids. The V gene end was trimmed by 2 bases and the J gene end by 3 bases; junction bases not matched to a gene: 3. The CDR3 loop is CSARKLAGGTDTQYF. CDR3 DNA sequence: TGCAGTGCTAGAAAACTAGCGGGGGGTACAGATACGCAGTATTTT.

The CDR3 sequence is CASSVGATEAFF. The CDR3 DNA sequence: TGTGCCAGCAGCGTAGGGGCCACTGAAGCTTTCTTT. The chain employs TRBV9 and TRBJ1-1; D ambiguous. Germline V CDR1 and CDR2: SGDLS, YYNGEE. V gave up 0 bases and J gave up 4 bases, with 4 bases separating them. There are 12 residues in the CDR3.